This TCR beta chain derives from a study of blood T cells in healthy people across ages. Study overall: About one barcoded beta molecule per two T cells came from capture by template switching. Notes on the study in general: Comparison with aged donors showed that long-lived donors had more naive CD4+ cells and higher diversity.

The second PCR ran roughly 7 to 11 cycles with a sample-barcoded 5' primer and J-beta primers. One entry per CDR3 protein, called by TCRdb with MiXCR from the 5' RACE reads. The sample lists more than 600,000 distinct CDR3 sequences, roughly 25% occurring once. Germline V gene data show CDR1 as SGHRS and CDR2 as YFSETQ. The CDR3 loop spans 13 amino acids. The V end lost 4 bases, the J end lost 4 bases, and 11 bases lay between the germline ends. This clonotype was counted a few times. What it recognizes is unknown. In addition, the sample was reused for a study of T cells of mothers and their children. That work states: Every mother supplied over 9.5 million TCR beta CDR3 reads and every child around 3 million.

This TCR was sampled from a boy aged 5 to 17 in good health. The specimen sequenced was blood. The chain links TRBV5-1 to TRBJ1-2; D remains unclear. This CDR3 is CASSAYQTYGYTF. The CDR3 DNA is TGCGCCAGCAGCGCCTACCAAACCTATGGCTACACCTTC.